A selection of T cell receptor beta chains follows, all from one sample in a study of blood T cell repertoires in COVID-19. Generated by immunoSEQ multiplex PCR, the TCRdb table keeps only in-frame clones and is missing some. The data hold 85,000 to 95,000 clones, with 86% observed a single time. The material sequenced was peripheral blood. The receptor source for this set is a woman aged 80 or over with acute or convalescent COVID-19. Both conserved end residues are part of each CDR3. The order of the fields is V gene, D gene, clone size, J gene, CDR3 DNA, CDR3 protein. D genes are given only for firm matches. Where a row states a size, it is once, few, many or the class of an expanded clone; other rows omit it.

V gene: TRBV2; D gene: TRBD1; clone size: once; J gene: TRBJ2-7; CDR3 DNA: TGTGCCAGCAGCTGGGACAGGGACTACGAGCAGTACTTC; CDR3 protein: CASSWDRDYEQYF
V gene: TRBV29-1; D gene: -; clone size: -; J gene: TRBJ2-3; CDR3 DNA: TGCAGCGCCCTGGGAGGTAGCTGGCCCGGTACGCAGTATTTT; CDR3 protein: CSALGGSWPGTQYF
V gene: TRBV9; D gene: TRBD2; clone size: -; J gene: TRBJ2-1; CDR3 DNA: TGTGCCAGCAGCGTTAGCGGGGGGGTATACAATGAGCAGTTCTTC; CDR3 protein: CASSVSGGVYNEQFF
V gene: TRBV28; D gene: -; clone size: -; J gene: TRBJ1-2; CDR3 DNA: TGTGCCAGCAGTCAAATAGGACTTTATGGCTACACCTTC; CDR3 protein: CASSQIGLYGYTF
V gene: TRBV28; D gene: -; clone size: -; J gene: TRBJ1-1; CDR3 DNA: TGTGCCAGCAGTTCAGGGAGGGGCGAGGCTGAAGCTTTCTTT; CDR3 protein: CASSSGRGEAEAFF
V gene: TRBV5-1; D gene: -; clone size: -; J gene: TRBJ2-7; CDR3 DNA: TGCGCCAGCAGCTTGGCCGGGGTGAGCTCCTACGAGCAGTACTTC; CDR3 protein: CASSLAGVSSYEQYF
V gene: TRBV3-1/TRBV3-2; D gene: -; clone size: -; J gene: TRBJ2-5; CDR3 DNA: TGTGCCAGCAGCCAAGTGTCCCGGGAGACCCAGTACTTC; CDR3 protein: CASSQVSRETQYF
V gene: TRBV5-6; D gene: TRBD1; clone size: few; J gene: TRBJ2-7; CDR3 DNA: TGTGCCAGCAGCGATTGGGGGCCGTCGACAGGGAAGCAGTACTTC; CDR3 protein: CASSDWGPSTGKQYF
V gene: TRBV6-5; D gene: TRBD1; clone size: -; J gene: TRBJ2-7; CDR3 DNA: TGTGCCAGCAGTCCCCCGAGGACAGGGCCTACCGAGCAGTACTTC; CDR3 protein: CASSPPRTGPTEQYF
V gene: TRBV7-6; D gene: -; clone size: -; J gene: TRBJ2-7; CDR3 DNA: TGTGCCAGCAGCTTCAGGGCACTTGGTGACGAGCAGTACTTC; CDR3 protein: CASSFRALGDEQYF
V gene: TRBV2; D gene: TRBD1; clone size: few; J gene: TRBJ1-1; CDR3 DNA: TGTGCCAGCAGTGAAGCCCCGGGACAGGGGGCTGAAGCTTTCTTT; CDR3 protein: CASSEAPGQGAEAFF
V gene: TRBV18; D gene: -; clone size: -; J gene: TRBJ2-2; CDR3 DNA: TGTGCCAGCTCACCCCAAAACACCGGGGAGCTGTTTTTT; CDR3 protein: CASSPQNTGELFF
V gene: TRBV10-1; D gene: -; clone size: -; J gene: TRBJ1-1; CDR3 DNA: TGCGCCAGCAGAAAGTCATCTCGGTACGTAAAGGAGGTCGCTGAAGCTTTCTTT; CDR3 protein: CASRKSSRYVKEVAEAFF
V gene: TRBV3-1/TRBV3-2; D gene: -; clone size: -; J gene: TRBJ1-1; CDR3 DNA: TGTGCCAGCAGCAAGACAGCCAACACTGAAGCTTTCTTT; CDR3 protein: CASSKTANTEAFF
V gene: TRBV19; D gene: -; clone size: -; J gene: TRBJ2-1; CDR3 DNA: TGTGCCAGTAGTAAACGGACAACACTTAATGAGCAGTTCTTC; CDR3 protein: CASSKRTTLNEQFF
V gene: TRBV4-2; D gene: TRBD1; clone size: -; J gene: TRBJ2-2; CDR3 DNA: TGTGCCACAAGACAGGGGGGATCGAACACCGGGGAGCTGTTTTTT; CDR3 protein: CATRQGGSNTGELFF
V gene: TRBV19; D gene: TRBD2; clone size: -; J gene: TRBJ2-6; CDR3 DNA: TGTGCCAGTAGTATCAGACTAGCGGGGGGTTCTACTGGGGCCAACGTCCTGACTTTC; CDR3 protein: CASSIRLAGGSTGANVLTF
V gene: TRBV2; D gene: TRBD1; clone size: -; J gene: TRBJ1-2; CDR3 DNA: TGTGCCAGCAGCGGGACAGGCTACTATGGCTACACCTTC; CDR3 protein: CASSGTGYYGYTF
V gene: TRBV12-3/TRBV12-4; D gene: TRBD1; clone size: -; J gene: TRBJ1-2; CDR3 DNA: TGTGCCAGCAGCCGAACCGGGACAGGGAACTACACCTTC; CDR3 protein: CASSRTGTGNYTF
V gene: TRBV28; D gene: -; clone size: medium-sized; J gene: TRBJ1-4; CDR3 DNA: TGTGCCAGCAGTACCAACCTAGTTGCAACTAATGAAAAACTGTTTTTT; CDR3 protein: CASSTNLVATNEKLFF
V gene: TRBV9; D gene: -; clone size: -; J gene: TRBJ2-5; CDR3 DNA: TGTGCCAGCAGTCGCCCGTTAACGGGGGGCCGCCAGACCCAGTACTTC; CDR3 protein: CASSRPLTGGRQTQYF
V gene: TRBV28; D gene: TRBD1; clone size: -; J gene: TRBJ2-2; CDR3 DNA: TGTGCCAGCAGCCCCCCGGGACAGTACACCGGGGAGCTGTTTTTT; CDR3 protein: CASSPPGQYTGELFF
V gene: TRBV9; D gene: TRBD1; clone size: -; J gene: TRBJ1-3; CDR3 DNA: TGTGCCAGCAGCAGGACAGGATCCTCTGGAAACACCATATATTTT; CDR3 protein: CASSRTGSSGNTIYF
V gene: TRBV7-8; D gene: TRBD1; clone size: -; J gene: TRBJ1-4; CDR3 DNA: TGTGCCAGCAGCTTGGGGACAGGACAGAATGAAAAACTGTTTTTT; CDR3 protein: CASSLGTGQNEKLFF
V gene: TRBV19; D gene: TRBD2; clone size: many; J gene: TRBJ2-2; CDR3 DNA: TGTGCCAGTAGTATCACTAGCGGGGACCCCACCGGGGAGCTGTTTTTT; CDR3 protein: CASSITSGDPTGELFF
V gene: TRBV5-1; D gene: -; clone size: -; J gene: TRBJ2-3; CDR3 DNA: TGCGCCAGCAGCGCCTCTGACGGGGTAGATACGCAGTATTTT; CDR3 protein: CASSASDGVDTQYF
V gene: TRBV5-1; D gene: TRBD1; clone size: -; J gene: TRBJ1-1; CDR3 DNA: TGCGCCAGCACCAACCGAGGGACAGGGGGCGTTCCTGCTGAAGCTTTCTTT; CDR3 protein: CASTNRGTGGVPAEAFF
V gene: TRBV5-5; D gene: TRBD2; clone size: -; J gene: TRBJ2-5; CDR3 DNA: TGTGCCAGCAGCGTAGCGGGGGCAGAGACCCAGTACTTC; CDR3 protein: CASSVAGAETQYF
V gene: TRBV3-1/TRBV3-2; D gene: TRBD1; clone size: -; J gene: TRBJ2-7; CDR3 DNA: TGTGCCAGCAGCCGAGGGGACAGCGGCGCCTACGAGCAGTACTTC; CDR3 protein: CASSRGDSGAYEQYF
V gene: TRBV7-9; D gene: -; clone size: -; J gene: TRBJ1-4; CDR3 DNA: TGTGCCAGCAGCTTAGGGGGGGTAGCTGAAAAACTGTTTTTT; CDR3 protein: CASSLGGVAEKLFF
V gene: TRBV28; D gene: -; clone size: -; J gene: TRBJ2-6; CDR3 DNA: TGTGCCAGCAGTTTATCTGGGGGCGCGTCTGGGGCCAACGTCCTGACTTTC; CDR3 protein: CASSLSGGASGANVLTF
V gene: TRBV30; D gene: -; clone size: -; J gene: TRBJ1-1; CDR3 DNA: TGTGCCTGGAGTGACGTAGCGAACACTGAAGCTTTCTTT; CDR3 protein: CAWSDVANTEAFF
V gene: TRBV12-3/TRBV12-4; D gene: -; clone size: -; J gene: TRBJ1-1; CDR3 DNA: TGTGCCAGCAACGGGGGGCTCACTGAAGCTTTCTTT; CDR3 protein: CASNGGLTEAFF
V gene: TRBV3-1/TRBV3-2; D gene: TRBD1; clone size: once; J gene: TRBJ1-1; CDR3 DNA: TGTGCCAGCAGCCCAGACAGGGCCACTGAAGCTTTCTTT; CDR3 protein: CASSPDRATEAFF
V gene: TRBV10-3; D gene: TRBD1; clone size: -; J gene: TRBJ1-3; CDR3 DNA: TGTGCCATCAGCCAATATTTGGACAGGTCCTCTGGAAACACCATATATTTT; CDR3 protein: CAISQYLDRSSGNTIYF
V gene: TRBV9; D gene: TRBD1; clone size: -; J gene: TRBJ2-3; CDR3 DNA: TGTGCCAGCAGCGTGGCGCGGGACAGGTCCACAGATACGCAGTATTTT; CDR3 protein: CASSVARDRSTDTQYF
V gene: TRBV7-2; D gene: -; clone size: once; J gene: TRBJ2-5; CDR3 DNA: TGTGCCAGCAGCTTAGTTCCGGGGCAAGAGACCCAGTACTTC; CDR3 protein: CASSLVPGQETQYF
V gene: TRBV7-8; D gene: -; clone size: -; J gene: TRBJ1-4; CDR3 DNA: TGTGCCAGCAGCTATGGACTGGATTTTAGTGAAAAACTGTTTTTT; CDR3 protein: CASSYGLDFSEKLFF